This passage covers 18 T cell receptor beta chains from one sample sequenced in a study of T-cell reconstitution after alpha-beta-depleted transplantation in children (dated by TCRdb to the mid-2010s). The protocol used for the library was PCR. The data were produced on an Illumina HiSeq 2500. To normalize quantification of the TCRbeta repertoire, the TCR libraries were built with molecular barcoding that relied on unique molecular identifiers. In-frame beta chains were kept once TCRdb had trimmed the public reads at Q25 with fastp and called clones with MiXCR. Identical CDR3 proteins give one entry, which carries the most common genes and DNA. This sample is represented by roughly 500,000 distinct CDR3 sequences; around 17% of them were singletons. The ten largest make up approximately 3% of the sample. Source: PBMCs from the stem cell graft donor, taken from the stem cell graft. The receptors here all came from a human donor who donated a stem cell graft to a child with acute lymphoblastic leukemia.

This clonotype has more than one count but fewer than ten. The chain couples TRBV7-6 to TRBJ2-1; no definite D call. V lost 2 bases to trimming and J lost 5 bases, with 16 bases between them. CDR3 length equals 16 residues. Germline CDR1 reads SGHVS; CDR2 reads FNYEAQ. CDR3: CASSLLLTVVDNEQFF. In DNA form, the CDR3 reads TGTGCCAGCAGCTTATTACTGACTGTAGTAGACAATGAGCAGTTCTTC. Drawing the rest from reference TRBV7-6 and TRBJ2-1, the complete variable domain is GAGVSQSPRYKVTKRGQDVALRCDPISGHVSLYWYRQALGQGPEFLTYFNYEAQQDKSGLPNDRFSAERPEGSISTLTIQRTEQRDSAMYRCASSLLLTVVDNEQFFGPGTRLTVL.

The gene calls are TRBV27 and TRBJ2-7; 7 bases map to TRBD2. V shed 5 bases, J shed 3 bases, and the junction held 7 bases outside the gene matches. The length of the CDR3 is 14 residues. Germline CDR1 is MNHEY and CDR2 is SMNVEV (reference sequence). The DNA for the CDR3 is TGTGCCAGCAGTCCGGGGAGGGCCTTCTACGAGCAGTACTTC. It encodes CASSPGRAFYEQYF.

CDR3 in amino acids: CSAWGQSPYGYTF. CDR3 coding DNA: TGCAGCGCCTGGGGACAGAGTCCATATGGCTACACCTTC. This chain connects TRBV29-1 to TRBJ1-2; 7 bases match TRBD1. There are 13 residues in the CDR3. J was trimmed by 5 bases and V by 7 bases; bases with no gene match: 10. Germline values: CDR1 SQVTM, CDR2 ANQGSEA.

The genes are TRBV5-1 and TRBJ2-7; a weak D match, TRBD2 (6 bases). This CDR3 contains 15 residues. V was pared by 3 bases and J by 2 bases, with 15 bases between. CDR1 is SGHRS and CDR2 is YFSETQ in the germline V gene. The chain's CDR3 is CASSSFPGATYEQYF. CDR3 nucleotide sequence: TGCGCCAGCAGCTCCTTCCCGGGAGCCACCTACGAGCAGTACTTC.

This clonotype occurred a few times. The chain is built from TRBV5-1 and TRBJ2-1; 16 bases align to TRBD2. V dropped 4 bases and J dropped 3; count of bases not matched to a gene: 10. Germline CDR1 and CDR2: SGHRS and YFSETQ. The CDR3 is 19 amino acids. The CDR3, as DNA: TGCGCCAGCAGCCAACCGGGACTAGCGGGAGGGCCCCACTACAATGAGCAGTTCTTC. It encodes CASSQPGLAGGPHYNEQFF.

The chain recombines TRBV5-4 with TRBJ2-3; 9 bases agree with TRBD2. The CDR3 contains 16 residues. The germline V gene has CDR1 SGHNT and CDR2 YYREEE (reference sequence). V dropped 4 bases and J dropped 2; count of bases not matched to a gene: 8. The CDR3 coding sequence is TGTGCCAGCAGCACCCGGACTAGCGTGATCACAGATACGCAGTATTTT. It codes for CASSTRTSVITDTQYF.

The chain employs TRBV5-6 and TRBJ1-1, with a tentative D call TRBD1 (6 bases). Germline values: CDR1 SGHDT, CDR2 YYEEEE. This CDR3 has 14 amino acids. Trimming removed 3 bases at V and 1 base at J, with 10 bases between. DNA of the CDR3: TGTGCCAGCAGCTGGGGGGCCAGGAACACTGAAGCTTTCTTT. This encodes CASSWGARNTEAFF.

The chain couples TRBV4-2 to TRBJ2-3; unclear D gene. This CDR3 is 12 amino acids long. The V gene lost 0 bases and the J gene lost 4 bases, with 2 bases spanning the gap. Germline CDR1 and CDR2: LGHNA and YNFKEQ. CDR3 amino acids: CASSQEPDTQYF. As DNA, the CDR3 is TGTGCCAGCAGCCAAGAACCAGATACGCAGTATTTT.

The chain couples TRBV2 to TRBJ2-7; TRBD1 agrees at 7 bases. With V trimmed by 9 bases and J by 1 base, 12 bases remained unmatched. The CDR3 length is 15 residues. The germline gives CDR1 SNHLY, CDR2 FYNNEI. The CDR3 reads CARRASGTESYEQYF. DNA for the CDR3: TGTGCCAGGAGAGCATCCGGGACAGAGTCCTACGAGCAGTACTTC.

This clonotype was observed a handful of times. CDR3 region: CASSVRSSFATYNEQFF. In DNA, the CDR3 is TGTGCCAGCAGCGTAAGGTCTTCATTCGCCACCTACAATGAGCAGTTCTTC. This chain connects TRBV9 to TRBJ2-1; D gene unclear. Trimming stripped 1 base from V and 2 bases from J, with 16 bases between. The germline V gene has CDR1 SGDLS and CDR2 YYNGEE. The CDR3 totals 17 residues.

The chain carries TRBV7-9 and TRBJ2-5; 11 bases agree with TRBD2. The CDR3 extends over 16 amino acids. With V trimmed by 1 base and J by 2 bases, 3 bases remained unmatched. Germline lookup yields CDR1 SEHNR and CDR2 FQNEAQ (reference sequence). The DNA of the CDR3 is TGTGCCAGCAGCTTAGGACTAGCGGGACCTCAAGAGACCCAGTACTTC. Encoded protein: CASSLGLAGPQETQYF.

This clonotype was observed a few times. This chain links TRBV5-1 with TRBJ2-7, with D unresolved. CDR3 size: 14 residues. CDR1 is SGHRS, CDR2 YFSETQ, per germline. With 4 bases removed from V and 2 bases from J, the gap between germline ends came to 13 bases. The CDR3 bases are TGCGCCAGCAGCCCGGCCCGGCTCACCTACGAGCAGTACTTC. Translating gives CASSPARLTYEQYF.

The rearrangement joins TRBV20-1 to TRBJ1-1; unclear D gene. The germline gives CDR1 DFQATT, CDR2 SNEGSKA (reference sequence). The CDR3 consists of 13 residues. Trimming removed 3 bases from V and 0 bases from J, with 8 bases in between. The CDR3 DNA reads TGCAGTGCTAGGACCAGCCTGAACACTGAAGCTTTCTTT. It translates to CSARTSLNTEAFF.

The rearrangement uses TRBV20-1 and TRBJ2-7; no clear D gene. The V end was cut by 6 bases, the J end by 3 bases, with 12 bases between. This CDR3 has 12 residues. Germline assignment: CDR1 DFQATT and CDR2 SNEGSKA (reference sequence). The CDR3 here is CSASYGIYEQYF. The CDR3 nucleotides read TGCAGTGCAAGCTACGGAATCTACGAGCAGTACTTC.

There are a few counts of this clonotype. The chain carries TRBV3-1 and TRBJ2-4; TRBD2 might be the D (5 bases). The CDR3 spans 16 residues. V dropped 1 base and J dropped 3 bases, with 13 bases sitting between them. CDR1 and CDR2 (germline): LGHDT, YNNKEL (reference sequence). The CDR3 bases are TGTGCCAGCAGCCAAGGAACGGGAAGAATCAAAAACATTCAGTACTTC. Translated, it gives CASSQGTGRIKNIQYF. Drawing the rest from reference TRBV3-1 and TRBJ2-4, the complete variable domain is DTAVSQTPKYLVTQMGNDKSIKCEQNLGHDTMYWYKQDSKKFLKIMFSYNNKELIINETVPNRFSPKSPDKAHLNLHINSLELGDSAVYFCASSQGTGRIKNIQYFGAGTRLSVL.

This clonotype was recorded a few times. CDR3 in DNA: TGTGCCAGCAGTTTAGTCTTAGGCAGGGTCGAGGATACGCAGTATTTT. It translates to CASSLVLGRVEDTQYF. The gene calls are TRBV12-3 or TRBV12-4 and TRBJ2-3, with D maybe TRBD1 (5 bases). This CDR3 spans 16 amino acids. The V end was cut by 1 base, the J end by 6 bases, with 17 bases between.

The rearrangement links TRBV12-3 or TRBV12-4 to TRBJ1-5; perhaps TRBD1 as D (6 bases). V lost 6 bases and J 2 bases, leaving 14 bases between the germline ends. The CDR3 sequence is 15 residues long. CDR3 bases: TGTGCCAGCAGAAACGGACAGTCCGGCAATCAGCCCCAGCATTTT. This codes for CASRNGQSGNQPQHF.

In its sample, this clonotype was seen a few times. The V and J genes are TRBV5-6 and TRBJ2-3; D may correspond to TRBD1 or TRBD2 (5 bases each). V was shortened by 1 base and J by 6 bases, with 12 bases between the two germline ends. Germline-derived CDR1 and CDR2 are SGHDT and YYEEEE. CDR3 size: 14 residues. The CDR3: CASSLRGLEDTQYF. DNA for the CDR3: TGTGCCAGCAGCTTGCGGGGCCTGGAGGATACGCAGTATTTT.